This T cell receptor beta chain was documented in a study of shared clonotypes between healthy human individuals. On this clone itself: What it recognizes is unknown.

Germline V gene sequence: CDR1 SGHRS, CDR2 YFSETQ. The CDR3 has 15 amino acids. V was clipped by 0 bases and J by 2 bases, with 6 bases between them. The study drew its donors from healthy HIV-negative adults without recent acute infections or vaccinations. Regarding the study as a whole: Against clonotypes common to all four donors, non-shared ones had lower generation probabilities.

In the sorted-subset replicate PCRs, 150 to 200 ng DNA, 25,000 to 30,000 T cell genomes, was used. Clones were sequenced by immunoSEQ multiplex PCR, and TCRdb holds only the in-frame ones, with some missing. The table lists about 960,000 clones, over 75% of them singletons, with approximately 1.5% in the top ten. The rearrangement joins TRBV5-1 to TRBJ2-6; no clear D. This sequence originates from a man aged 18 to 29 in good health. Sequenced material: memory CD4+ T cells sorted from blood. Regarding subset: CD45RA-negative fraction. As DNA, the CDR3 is TGCGCCAGCAGCTTGGATGCGGCTGGGGCCAACGTCCTGACTTTC. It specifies CASSLDAAGANVLTF.